This TCR beta chain was captured in a study of cytomegalovirus exposure and HLA in healthy donors. The PCR used 60 Vbeta and 13 Jbeta primers. Data came from immunoSEQ multiplex PCR; TCRdb stores just in-frame clones and leaves some out. This sample has 85,000 to 100,000 clones; approximately 72% occur once, and the top ten carry approximately 4%. The V gene's germline CDR1 is SGHAT and CDR2 FQDESV (reference sequence). This CDR3 spans 13 amino acids. V shed 3 bases and J shed 8 bases, with 13 bases lying between them. The sequenced sample was PBMCs. The chain employs TRBV11-1 and TRBJ1-2; maybe TRBD1 (5 bases). The TCR sequence derives from a middle-aged woman in good health and CMV-seropositive. The CDR3 loop is CASSFQGTGGYTF. CDR3 coding DNA: TGTGCCAGCAGCTTTCAGGGAACGGGCGGCTACACCTTC. Full variable domain (outside the CDR3, taken from reference TRBV11-1 and TRBJ1-2): EAEVAQSPRYKITEKSQAVAFWCDPISGHATLYWYRQILGQGPELLVQFQDESVVDDSQLPKDRFSAERLKGVDSTLKIQPAELGDSAMYLCASSFQGTGGYTFGSGTRLTVV.